These 19 T cell receptor beta chains originate from one sample sequenced in a study of OX40 agonist ivuxolimab in advanced cancers. Assay used: immunoSEQ multiplex PCR; TCRdb lists only in-frame clones, some missing. The profile covers nearly 20,000 clones, with approximately 87% appearing a single time and around a sixth taken by the ten largest. Sequences were derived from CD4+ or CD8+ T cells sorted from blood, sampled in a trial of the OX40 agonist ivuxolimab. These receptors came from an adult with an advanced solid tumor such as melanoma, head and neck, liver or kidney cancer.

The genes are TRBV19 and TRBJ2-3; possible D gene TRBD1, 5 bases. Looked up from germline, CDR1 is LNHDA and CDR2 is SQIVND (reference sequence). The germline V and J ends were trimmed by 5 bases and 2 bases, with 8 bases remaining between them. The CDR3 loop spans 13 amino acids. The CDR3 region is CASSQGVTDTQYF. CDR3 DNA: TGTGCCAGTAGTCAAGGGGTCACAGATACGCAGTATTTT.

This chain uses TRBV6-6 with TRBJ2-7; 9 nucleotides line up with TRBD1. J gave up 6 bases and V 6 bases, and 9 bases lay outside the gene matches. The germline CDR1 and CDR2 sequences are MNHNY and SVGAGI (reference sequence). The CDR3 extends over 14 amino acids. CDR3 region: CASRRTGDLREQYF. In DNA, the CDR3 is TGTGCCAGCAGGAGGACAGGGGATCTTCGCGAGCAGTACTTC.

The chain employs TRBV19 and TRBJ1-6, with 10 positions matching TRBD1. J lost 6 bases, V lost 8 bases, and 4 bases had no gene match. Germline V CDR1 and CDR2: LNHDA, SQIVND (reference sequence). This CDR3 spans 14 amino acids. The CDR3 sequence is CASSDRGLNSPLHF. In nucleotides, the CDR3 is TGTGCCAGTTCAGACAGGGGGCTTAATTCACCCCTCCACTTT.

The J gene is TRBJ2-5, the V gene TRBV10-3, with TRBD1 identical over 7 bases. The V gene's germline CDR1 is ENHRY and CDR2 SYGVKD. V was clipped by 0 bases and J by 4 bases; unmatched bases: 5. This CDR3 region has 15 residues. The CDR3 sequence is CAISESGQRRETQYF. The CDR3 region has the DNA TGTGCCATCAGTGAGTCGGGACAGCGGAGAGAGACCCAGTACTTC.

The CDR3 region is CASSFRTVSSYEQYF. For the CDR3, the DNA is TGTGCCAGCAGCTTTCGGACAGTTAGCTCCTACGAGCAGTACTTC. The chain has TRBV11-2 and TRBJ2-7; a possible D gene is TRBD1 (6 bases). Trimming cost V 3 bases and J 0 bases, with 12 bases left between them. The germline gives CDR1 SGHAT, CDR2 FQNNGV. This CDR3 is built from 15 residues.

The chain uses TRBV19 and TRBJ1-5; D is ambiguous. V lost 8 bases and J 1 base, leaving 15 bases between the germline ends. The CDR3 totals 15 residues. Germline V gene sequence: CDR1 LNHDA, CDR2 SQIVND (reference sequence). The CDR3 sequence is CASGPVGKSNQPQHF. The CDR3 coding sequence is TGTGCCAGTGGGCCGGTCGGGAAGAGCAATCAGCCCCAGCATTTT.

The chain is built from TRBV18 and TRBJ2-3; D might be TRBD1 (5 bases). Germline V gene sequence: CDR1 KGHSH, CDR2 LQKENI. V gave up 0 bases and J gave up 4 bases, with 5 bases separating them. The CDR3 is 13 amino acids. The CDR3 DNA reads TGTGCCAGCTCACCACCCAGGGCAGATACGCAGTATTTT. Protein sequence: CASSPPRADTQYF. Filled out from reference TRBV18 and TRBJ2-3, the complete variable domain reads NAGVMQNPRHLVRRRGQEARLRCSPMKGHSHVYWYRQLPEEGLKFMVYLQKENIIDESGMPKERFSAEFPKEGPSILRIQQVVRGDSAAYFCASSPPRADTQYFGPGTRLTVL.

V gene TRBV7-9 combines with J gene TRBJ2-2, with 8 bases identical to TRBD1. The CDR3 sequence is 17 residues long. The V segment lost 6 bases and the J segment 6 bases; nucleotides outside the gene matches: 15. The germline CDR1 and CDR2 sequences are SEHNR and FQNEAQ (reference sequence). CDR3 DNA: TGTGCCAGCAGTCTTAACGGCGGCAGGGGGCGAGCCGGGGAGCTGTTTTTT. Its translation: CASSLNGGRGRAGELFF.

J is TRBJ1-6 and V is TRBV10-3, with D uncertain. V was pared by 3 bases and J by 8 bases, with 11 bases between. Germline values: CDR1 ENHRY, CDR2 SYGVKD. CDR3 size: 14 residues. The CDR3 DNA follows: TGTGCCATCAGTGAATTGGGGTCCGATTCACCCCTCCACTTT. Translated: CAISELGSDSPLHF.

V usage is TRBV10-3 and J usage is TRBJ1-5; D not certain. Germline CDR1 reads ENHRY; CDR2 reads SYGVKD. V shed 6 bases and J shed 8 bases, with 14 bases lying between them. The CDR3 covers 13 residues. The CDR3 DNA reads TGTGCCATCAGACAGTCTCCTTCGGAGCCCCAGCATTTT. Its translation: CAIRQSPSEPQHF.

The chain combines TRBV2 with TRBJ1-1; TRBD1 aligns across 7 bases. CDR1 is SNHLY, CDR2 FYNNEI, per germline. The CDR3 extends over 15 amino acids. Trimming took 5 bases from V and 1 from J; bases not matched to a gene: 7. The CDR3 nucleotides are TGTGCCAGCAGTACCCGACAGGGAAGGAACACTGAAGCTTTCTTT. It codes for CASSTRQGRNTEAFF.

The chain employs TRBV7-2 and TRBJ2-7; possibly TRBD2 for D (6 bases). The CDR3 has 14 residues. Looked up from germline, CDR1 is SGHTA and CDR2 is FQGNSA. Trimming removed 5 bases at V and 6 bases at J, with 17 bases between. CDR3 sequence: CASSQAGTFGEQYF. CDR3 in DNA: TGTGCCAGCAGCCAGGCCGGGACTTTCGGCGAGCAGTACTTC.

This sequence joins TRBV7-2 and TRBJ2-5, with 7 nucleotides matching TRBD2. V trimming: 5 bases; J trimming: 9 bases; junction bases outside the gene matches: 9. This CDR3 has 13 residues. Germline V lookup: CDR1 SGHTA, CDR2 FQGNSA. The CDR3 is CASSPDTRGAQYF. In nucleotides, the CDR3 is TGTGCCAGCAGCCCAGACACCCGGGGGGCCCAGTACTTC.

This clone was counted only a few times. The chain carries TRBV6-5 and TRBJ1-6; D remains ambiguous. The CDR3 has 13 residues. Trimming left V 6 bases short and J 8 bases short, with 11 bases between. Looked up from germline, CDR1 is MNHEY and CDR2 is SVGAGI. CDR3 loop: CASSQSRDSPLHF. The CDR3, as DNA: TGTGCCAGCAGCCAGAGTAGGGATTCACCCCTCCACTTT.

The rearrangement links TRBV5-1 to TRBJ2-7; weak D call: TRBD1 (6 bases). Germline V gives CDR1 SGHRS, CDR2 YFSETQ. V was shortened by 0 bases and J by 3 bases, with 16 bases between the two germline ends. CDR3 length: 16 amino acids. CDR3 in amino acids: CASSLVRSGASYEQYF. In DNA form, the CDR3 reads TGCGCCAGCAGCTTGGTCCGATCAGGGGCGAGCTACGAGCAGTACTTC.

The chain joins TRBV30 to TRBJ1-5; D gene ambiguous. The length of the CDR3 is 13 residues. CDR1 GTSNPN and CDR2 SVGIG come from the germline V gene (reference sequence). V dropped 1 base and J dropped 3 bases, with 7 bases sitting between them. The CDR3 spells CAWSGTANQPQHF. CDR3 DNA sequence: TGTGCCTGGAGTGGCACCGCCAATCAGCCCCAGCATTTT. Full variable domain (outside the CDR3, taken from reference TRBV30 and TRBJ1-5): SQTIHQWPATLVQPVGSPLSLECTVEGTSNPNLYWYRQAAGRGLQLLFYSVGIGQISSEVPQNLSASRPQDRQFILSSKKLLLSDSGFYLCAWSGTANQPQHFGDGTRLSIL.

This clone is a singleton in its sample. The J gene is TRBJ2-1, the V gene TRBV5-1; 8 nucleotides align to TRBD2. The CDR3 runs to 15 residues. Germline trimming cut 0 bases from V and 3 bases from J; bases unmatched to any gene: 2. CDR1 and CDR2 from the germline V gene are SGHRS and YFSETQ. Here the CDR3 DNA reads TGCGCCAGCAGCTTGGGGACTAGCAGCTACAATGAGCAGTTCTTC. It translates to CASSLGTSSYNEQFF.

The genes are TRBV7-9 and TRBJ2-6, with 10 bases lining up with TRBD1. CDR3 length equals 18 residues. Germline lookup yields CDR1 SEHNR and CDR2 FQNEAQ (reference sequence). Germline trimming cut 0 bases from V and 0 bases from J; bases unmatched to any gene: 2. CDR3 bases: TGTGCCAGCAGCTTAGCGGGGACAGGGGTCTCTGGGGCCAACGTCCTGACTTTC. Its protein product is CASSLAGTGVSGANVLTF.

The chain employs TRBV4-1 and TRBJ2-2; tentative D call: TRBD1 (6 bases). Trimming took off 0 bases at V and 5 bases at J, with 10 bases between the two ends. Germline CDR1 is MGHRA and CDR2 is YSYEKL. The CDR3 sequence is 15 residues long. CDR3 in DNA: TGCGCCAGCAGCCAAGAGGACAGCCGGACCGGGGAGCTGTTTTTT. It specifies CASSQEDSRTGELFF.